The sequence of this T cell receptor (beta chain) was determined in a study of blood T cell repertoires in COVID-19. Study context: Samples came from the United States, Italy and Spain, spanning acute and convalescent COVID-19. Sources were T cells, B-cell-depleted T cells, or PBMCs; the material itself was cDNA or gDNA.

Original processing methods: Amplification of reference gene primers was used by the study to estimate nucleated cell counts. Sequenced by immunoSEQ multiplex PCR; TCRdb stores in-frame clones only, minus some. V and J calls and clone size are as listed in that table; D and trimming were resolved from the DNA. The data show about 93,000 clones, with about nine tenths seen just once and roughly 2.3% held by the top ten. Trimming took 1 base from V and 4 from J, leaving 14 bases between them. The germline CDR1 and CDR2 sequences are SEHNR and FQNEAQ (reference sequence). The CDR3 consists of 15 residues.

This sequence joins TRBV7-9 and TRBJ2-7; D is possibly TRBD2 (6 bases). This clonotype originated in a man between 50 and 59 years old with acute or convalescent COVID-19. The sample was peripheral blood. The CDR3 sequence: CASSLGAASVYEQYF. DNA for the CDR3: TGTGCCAGCAGCTTAGGGGCGGCTAGCGTTTACGAGCAGTACTTC.